This T cell receptor (beta chain) stems from a study of regulatory T cells in long-lasting Graves disease. This clonotype has just a few counts. Time point noted: persistent/refractory GD, antithyroid drugs over 5 years with positive TRAb. Construction of the TCR library relied on RNA isolated from PBMCs. Researchers made TCR beta libraries by using iRepertoire HTBI primers and running Arm-PCR on CDR3 regions. TCRdb recomputed calls from the multiplex PCR reads with MiXCR, one row per CDR3 protein. The sample comprises 400,000 or so distinct CDR3 sequences, less than 25% of which are singletons, and roughly 20% rests with the top ten. The germline gives CDR1 WSHSY, CDR2 SAAADI. The CDR3 covers 12 residues. With 4 bases removed from V and 11 bases from J, the gap between germline ends came to 14 bases.

This specimen was peripheral blood mononuclear cells (PBMCs), taken when the disease was refractory, from a patient treated with antithyroid drugs. This receptor was taken from a female donor with Graves disease. This rearrangement joins TRBV10-2 to TRBJ1-1, with D maybe TRBD1 (6 bases). The CDR3 DNA reads as TGCGCCAGCAGTGGGCAGGGGTTGAATGCTTTCTTT. It encodes CASSGQGLNAFF.